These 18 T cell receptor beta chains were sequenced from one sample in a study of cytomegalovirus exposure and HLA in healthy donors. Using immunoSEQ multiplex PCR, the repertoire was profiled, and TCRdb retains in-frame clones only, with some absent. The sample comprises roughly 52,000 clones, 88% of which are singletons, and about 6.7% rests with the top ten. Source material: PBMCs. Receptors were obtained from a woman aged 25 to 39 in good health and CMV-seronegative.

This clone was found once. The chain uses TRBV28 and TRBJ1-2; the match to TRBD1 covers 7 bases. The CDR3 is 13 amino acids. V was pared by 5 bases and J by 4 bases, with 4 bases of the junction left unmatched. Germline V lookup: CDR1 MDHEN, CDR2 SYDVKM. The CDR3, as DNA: TGTGCCAGCAGTCCGGACAGGTTCTATGGCTACACCTTC. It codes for CASSPDRFYGYTF.

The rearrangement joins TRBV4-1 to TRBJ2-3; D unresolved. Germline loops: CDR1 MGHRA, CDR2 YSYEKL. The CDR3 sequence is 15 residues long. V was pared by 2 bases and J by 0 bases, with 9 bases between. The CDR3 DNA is TGCGCCAGCAGCCAATTAGAGACTAGCACAGATACGCAGTATTTT. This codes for CASSQLETSTDTQYF.

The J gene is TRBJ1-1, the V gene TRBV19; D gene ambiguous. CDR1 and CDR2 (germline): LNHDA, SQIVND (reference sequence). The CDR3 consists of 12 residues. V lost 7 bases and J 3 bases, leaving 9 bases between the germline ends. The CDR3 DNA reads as TGTGCCAGTATCGGGTCCGACACTGAAGCTTTCTTT. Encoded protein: CASIGSDTEAFF. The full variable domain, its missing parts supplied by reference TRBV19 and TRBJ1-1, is DGGITQSPKYLFRKEGQNVTLSCEQNLNHDAMYWYRQDPGQGLRLIYYSQIVNDFQKGDIAEGYSVSREKKESFPLTVTSAQKNPTAFYLCASIGSDTEAFFGQGTRLTVV.

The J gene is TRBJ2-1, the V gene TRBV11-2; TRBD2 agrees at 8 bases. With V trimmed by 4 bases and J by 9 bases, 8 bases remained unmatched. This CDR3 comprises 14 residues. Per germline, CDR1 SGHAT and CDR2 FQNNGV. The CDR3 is CASSYPLAGSEQFF. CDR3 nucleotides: TGTGCCAGCAGCTACCCCTTAGCGGGGAGTGAGCAGTTCTTC.

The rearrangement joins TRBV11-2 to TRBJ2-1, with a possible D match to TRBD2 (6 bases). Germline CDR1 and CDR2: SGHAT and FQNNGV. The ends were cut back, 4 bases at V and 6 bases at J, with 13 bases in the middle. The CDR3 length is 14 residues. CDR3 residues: CASSYSAGRNEQFF. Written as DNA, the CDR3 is TGTGCCAGCAGCTATTCTGCGGGGCGCAATGAGCAGTTCTTC.

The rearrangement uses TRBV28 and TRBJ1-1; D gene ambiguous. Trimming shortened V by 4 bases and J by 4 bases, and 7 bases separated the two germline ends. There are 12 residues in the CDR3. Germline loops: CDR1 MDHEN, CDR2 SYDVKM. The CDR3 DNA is TGTGCCAGCAGTTCCCCAGTCACTGAAGCTTTCTTT. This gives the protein CASSSPVTEAFF.

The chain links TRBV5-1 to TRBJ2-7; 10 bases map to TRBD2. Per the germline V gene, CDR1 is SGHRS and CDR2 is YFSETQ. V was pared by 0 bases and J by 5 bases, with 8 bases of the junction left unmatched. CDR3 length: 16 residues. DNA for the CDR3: TGCGCCAGCAGCTTGGGGTCTAGCGGGAGCCCCCACGAGCAGTACTTC. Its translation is CASSLGSSGSPHEQYF.

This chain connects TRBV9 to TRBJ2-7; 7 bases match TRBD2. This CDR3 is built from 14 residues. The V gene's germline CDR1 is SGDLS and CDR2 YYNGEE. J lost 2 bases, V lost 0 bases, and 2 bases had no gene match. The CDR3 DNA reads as TGTGCCAGCAGCGTAGGGGCGGGAGCCTACGAGCAGTACTTC. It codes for CASSVGAGAYEQYF.

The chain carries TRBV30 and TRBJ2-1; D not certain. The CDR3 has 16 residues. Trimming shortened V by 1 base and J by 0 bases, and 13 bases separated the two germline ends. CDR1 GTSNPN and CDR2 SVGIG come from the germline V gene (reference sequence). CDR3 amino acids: CAWSDRALSSYNEQFF. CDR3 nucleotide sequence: TGTGCCTGGAGTGATAGAGCGTTGAGCTCCTACAATGAGCAGTTCTTC.

CDR3 in amino acids: CASSPEGGGNQPQHF. The CDR3 coding sequence is TGTGCCAGCAGTCCCGAGGGGGGGGGCAATCAGCCCCAGCATTTT. V is TRBV27 and J is TRBJ1-5; tentatively, D is TRBD1 (6 bases). This CDR3 has 15 residues. Germline V gene sequence: CDR1 MNHEY, CDR2 SMNVEV (reference sequence). V was shortened by 5 bases and J by 2 bases, with 13 bases between the two germline ends.

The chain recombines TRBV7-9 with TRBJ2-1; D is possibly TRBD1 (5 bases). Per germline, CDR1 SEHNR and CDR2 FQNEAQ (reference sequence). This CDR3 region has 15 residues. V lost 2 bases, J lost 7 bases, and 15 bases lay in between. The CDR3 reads CASSLQGPLRNEQFF. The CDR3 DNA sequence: TGTGCCAGCAGCTTACAGGGCCCTCTGAGGAATGAGCAGTTCTTC.

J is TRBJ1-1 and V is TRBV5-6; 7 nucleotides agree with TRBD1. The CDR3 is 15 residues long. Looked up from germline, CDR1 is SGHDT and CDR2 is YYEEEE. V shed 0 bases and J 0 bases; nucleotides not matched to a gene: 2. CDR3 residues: CASSLGDSMNTEAFF. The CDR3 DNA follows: TGTGCCAGCAGCTTGGGGGACAGTATGAACACTGAAGCTTTCTTT.

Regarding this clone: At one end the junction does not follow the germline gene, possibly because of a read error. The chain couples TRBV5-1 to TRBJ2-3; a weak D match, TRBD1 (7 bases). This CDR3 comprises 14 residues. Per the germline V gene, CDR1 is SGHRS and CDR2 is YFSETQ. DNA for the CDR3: TGCGCCAGCAGATTGGAGGGGGCGGCAGATACGCAGTATTTT. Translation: CASRLEGAADTQYF.

CDR3 sequence: CAWSVRGGELFF. The DNA for the CDR3 is TGTGCCTGGAGTGTCCGGGGAGGGGAGCTGTTTTTT. This chain connects TRBV30 to TRBJ2-2; D is possibly TRBD2 (5 bases). The CDR3 has 12 amino acids. CDR1 is GTSNPN, CDR2 SVGIG, per germline (reference sequence). Trimming removed 0 bases at V and 8 bases at J, with 7 bases between. The whole variable domain, filled in from reference TRBV30 and TRBJ2-2, reads SQTIHQWPATLVQPVGSPLSLECTVEGTSNPNLYWYRQAAGRGLQLLFYSVGIGQISSEVPQNLSASRPQDRQFILSSKKLLLSDSGFYLCAWSVRGGELFFGEGSRLTVL.

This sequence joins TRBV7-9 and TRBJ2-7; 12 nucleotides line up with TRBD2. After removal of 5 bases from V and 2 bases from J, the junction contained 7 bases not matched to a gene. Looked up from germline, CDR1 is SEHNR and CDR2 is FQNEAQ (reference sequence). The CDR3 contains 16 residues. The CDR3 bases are TGTGCCAGCAGCCAACAGACTAGCGGGAGCGCCTACGAGCAGTACTTC. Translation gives CASSQQTSGSAYEQYF.

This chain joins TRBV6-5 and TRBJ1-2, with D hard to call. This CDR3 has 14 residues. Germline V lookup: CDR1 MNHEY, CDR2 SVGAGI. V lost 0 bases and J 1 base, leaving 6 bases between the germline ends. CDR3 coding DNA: TGTGCCAGCAGTTACTCTCCAGATAACTATGGCTACACCTTC. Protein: CASSYSPDNYGYTF.

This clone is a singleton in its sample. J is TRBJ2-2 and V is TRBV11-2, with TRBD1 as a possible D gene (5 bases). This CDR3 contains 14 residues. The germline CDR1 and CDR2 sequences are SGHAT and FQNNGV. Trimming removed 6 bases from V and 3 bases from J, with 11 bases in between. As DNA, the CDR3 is TGTGCCAGCAGTTCAGGGTGGGACACCGGGGAGCTGTTTTTT. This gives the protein CASSSGWDTGELFF. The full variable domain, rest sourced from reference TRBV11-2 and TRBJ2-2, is EAGVAQSPRYKIIEKRQSVAFWCNPISGHATLYWYQQILGQGPKLLIQFQNNGVVDDSQLPKDRFSAERLKGVDSTLKIQPAKLEDSAVYLCASSSGWDTGELFFGEGSRLTVL.

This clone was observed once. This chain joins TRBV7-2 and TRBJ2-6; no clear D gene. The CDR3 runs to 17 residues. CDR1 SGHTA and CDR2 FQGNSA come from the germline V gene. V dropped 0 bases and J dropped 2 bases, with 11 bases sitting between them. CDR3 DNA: TGTGCCAGCAGCTTAGCTCTAGTATGGACTGGGGCCAACGTCCTGACTTTC. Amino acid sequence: CASSLALVWTGANVLTF.